The source of this T cell receptor (beta chain) is a study of T cell clusters in autoimmune cytopenias. TRB rearrangements were amplified by touch-down multiplex PCR with mixed TRB-A/B primers. TCRdb re-called the multiplex PCR reads; one entry per CDR3 protein, DNA not given. The sample table includes approximately 4,000 distinct CDR3 sequences. Germline CDR1 reads GTSNPN; CDR2 reads SVGIG (reference sequence). The CDR3 totals 11 residues. TRB amplification used around 260 ng of peripheral blood genomic DNA. This clonotype is classed as medium-sized by frequency. Separately, the same data were catalogued under a study of T cell repertoires in aging, cancer and after chemotherapy.

The receptor comes from a human donor in good health. The chain couples TRBV30 to TRBJ2-3. The sequencing sample was made of peripheral blood. CDR3 in amino acids: CAWSATDTQYF.